These 22 T cell receptor beta chains were all obtained from the same sample, sequenced in a study of T cells in Graves' hyperthyroidism and ophthalmopathy. RNA transcripts gave rise to amplified TCR beta CDR3 regions. An initial round of RT-PCR targeting the TCR CDR3 relied on the HTBI primer set. TCRdb used MiXCR to reprocess the multiplex PCR reads, holding one entry per CDR3 protein. This table has approximately 560,000 distinct CDR3 sequences, about a sixth appearing once. What was sequenced was blood. The receptors were gathered from a woman aged 25 to 45 with Graves' hyperthyroidism.

This clonotype has at least ten counts. The genes are TRBV6-2 or TRBV6-3 and TRBJ2-7, with TRBD2 identical over 13 bases. The V gene's germline CDR1 is MNHEY and CDR2 SVGEGT. V dropped 4 bases and J dropped 2; count of bases not matched to a gene: 2. This CDR3 has 15 amino acids. CDR3 in DNA: TGTGCCAGCAGTTCGACTAGCGGGGGGACCTACGAGCAGTACTTC. Translating gives CASSSTSGGTYEQYF.

This chain links TRBV27 with TRBJ2-3; D gene ambiguous. CDR1 and CDR2 from the germline V gene are MNHEY and SMNVEV (reference sequence). V gave up 2 bases and J gave up 2 bases, with 11 bases separating them. The CDR3 consists of 15 residues. CDR3 nucleotides: TGTGCCAGCAGTTTAGCGGCAACCTTCACAGATACGCAGTATTTT. Translating gives CASSLAATFTDTQYF.

This clonotype showed up many times. V is TRBV7-2 and J is TRBJ1-2, with 7 bases matching TRBD1. Germline CDR1 reads SGHTA; CDR2 reads FQGNSA. The ends lost 1 base at V and 3 bases at J; junction bases unmatched: 5. The CDR3 sequence is 15 residues long. CDR3 coding DNA: TGTGCCAGCAGCTTAGTGGGGGACAGTGACTATGGCTACACCTTC. Its protein product is CASSLVGDSDYGYTF.

This clonotype was found a few times. This sequence joins TRBV10-2 and TRBJ2-7; TRBD2 aligns across 14 bases. Germline CDR1 reads WSHSY; CDR2 reads SAAADI. Trimming at V came to 3 bases and at J to 5 bases, leaving 9 bases not matched to a gene. The CDR3 covers 17 residues. CDR3 amino acids: CASSEPGLAGAGDEQYF. The CDR3 nucleotides read TGCGCCAGCAGTGAACCGGGACTAGCGGGAGCGGGGGACGAGCAGTACTTC.

This clonotype was detected many times. The chain has TRBV18 and TRBJ1-1; 10 bases agree with TRBD1. The CDR3 contains 13 residues. In germline, CDR1 is KGHSH, CDR2 LQKENI. The J segment lost 5 bases and the V segment lost 5 bases, leaving 2 bases of the junction unmatched. The CDR3 sequence: CASSKDRGTEAFF. CDR3 bases: TGTGCCAGCTCAAAGGACAGGGGGACTGAAGCTTTCTTT.

This clonotype was recorded at least ten times. V is TRBV27 and J is TRBJ2-7, with 11 bases lining up with TRBD2. Germline-derived CDR1 and CDR2 are MNHEY and SMNVEV (reference sequence). The V segment lost 1 base and the J segment 3 bases; nucleotides outside the gene matches: 14. The CDR3 loop spans 19 amino acids. The CDR3 nucleotides are TGTGCCAGCAGTTTATATTGGAGTGAGGGACTAGCGGAGAACTACGAGCAGTACTTC. Translation gives CASSLYWSEGLAENYEQYF.

The chain uses TRBV3-1 and TRBJ2-2; D is perhaps TRBD2 (6 bases). CDR3 length: 17 residues. V was clipped by 1 base and J by 6 bases, with 18 bases between them. Germline assignment: CDR1 LGHDT and CDR2 YNNKEL (reference sequence). The DNA for the CDR3 is TGTGCCAGCAGCCAAGTTGGAGGGGACTTGACGGCCGGGGAGCTGTTTTTT. It is translated as CASSQVGGDLTAGELFF.

This clonotype was seen ten or more times. The chain has TRBV3-1 and TRBJ2-1; 8 bases agree with TRBD2. From germline, CDR1 is LGHDT and CDR2 YNNKEL (reference sequence). The CDR3 totals 15 residues. J gave up 2 bases and V 4 bases, and 4 bases lay outside the gene matches. This CDR3 reads CASSPTSGTYNEQFF. For the CDR3, the DNA is TGTGCCAGCAGCCCCACTAGCGGAACCTACAATGAGCAGTTCTTC.

This clonotype appeared many times. The genes are TRBV28 and TRBJ2-3; D not certain. This CDR3 region has 16 residues. The V gene lost 6 bases and the J gene lost 2 bases, with 18 bases spanning the gap. Germline V CDR1 and CDR2: MDHEN, SYDVKM. The CDR3 bases are TGTGCCAGCAGCTCTCTGGGTAGTACCCTCACAGATACGCAGTATTTT. Encoded protein: CASSSLGSTLTDTQYF.

This clonotype was recorded a few times. An end of the junction differs from the germline gene, which may be a read error. Written as DNA, the CDR3 is TGTGCCAGCAGCCCTATTTTGCAGGCCAGCGTCCTGACTTTC. Translation gives CASSPILQASVLTF. The V gene is TRBV7-2, the J gene TRBJ2-6; D unresolved. This CDR3 region has 14 residues. Germline CDR1 reads SGHTA; CDR2 reads FQGNSA.

In the case of this clonotype: It is likely a read error, because the conserved phenylalanine at the end of the CDR3 is missing. CDR3 DNA: TGTGCCAGCAGTTTTTCTCGGCAGGACCAAGAGACCCAGTACTCC. It codes for CASSFSRQDQETQYS. This chain links TRBV28 with TRBJ2-5, with D uncertain. Trimming removed 3 bases at V and 0 bases at J, with 11 bases between. The germline V gene encodes CDR1 MDHEN and CDR2 SYDVKM. The CDR3 has 15 amino acids.

There are many counts of this clonotype. The V gene is TRBV27, the J gene TRBJ2-1; 10 positions match TRBD1. The V gene's germline CDR1 is MNHEY and CDR2 SMNVEV (reference sequence). V trimming: 6 bases; J trimming: 5 bases; junction bases outside the gene matches: 10. This CDR3 contains 16 residues. The CDR3 region has the DNA TGTGCCAGCAGACGACGGGACAGGGGACCCCACAATGAGCAGTTCTTC. This gives the protein CASRRRDRGPHNEQFF.

In this sample, this clonotype turned up many times. The chain combines TRBV20-1 with TRBJ2-7, with 10 bases fitting TRBD2. The J segment lost 2 bases and the V segment lost 0 bases, leaving 10 bases of the junction unmatched. This CDR3 is built from 17 residues. The germline V gene has CDR1 DFQATT and CDR2 SNEGSKA (reference sequence). The CDR3 region has the DNA TGCAGTGCTAGAGACCCCACATGGACTAGCGGAACCTACGAGCAGTACTTC. Encoded protein: CSARDPTWTSGTYEQYF.

The rearrangement joins TRBV7-9 to TRBJ2-6, with TRBD2 matching 13 bases. Germline CDR1 SEHNR, CDR2 FQNEAQ (reference sequence). The CDR3 is 19 residues long. Trimming removed 4 bases from V and 4 bases from J; junction bases left unmatched: 10. This CDR3 is CASSSDYGLAGAGANVLTF. In DNA form, the CDR3 reads TGTGCCAGCAGCTCAGACTACGGACTAGCGGGAGCCGGGGCCAACGTCCTGACTTTC.

This clonotype was observed many times. This chain links TRBV20-1 with TRBJ2-7, with D perhaps TRBD1 or TRBD2 (7 bases each). The CDR3 consists of 16 residues. Germline V gene lookup returns CDR1 DFQATT and CDR2 SNEGSKA (reference sequence). Deletions cut 3 bases from V and 2 bases from J, with 20 bases between. The CDR3 spells CSASRGGVDIPYEQYF. The CDR3 bases are TGCAGTGCTAGCAGGGGGGGGGTCGATATCCCCTACGAGCAGTACTTC.

This clonotype turned up a few times. The chain carries TRBV27 and TRBJ1-4, with TRBD1 identical over 9 bases. The CDR3 totals 15 residues. In germline, CDR1 is MNHEY, CDR2 SMNVEV (reference sequence). Unmatched junction bases numbered 7, after V lost 4 bases and J lost 7 bases. In DNA form, the CDR3 reads TGTGCCAGCAGTTCCGGACAGGGGCCAGGTGAAAAACTGTTTTTT. It translates to CASSSGQGPGEKLFF.

This clonotype showed up just a few times. One end of the junction does not line up with germline, which may come from a read error. This rearrangement joins TRBV12-3 or TRBV12-4 to TRBJ2-6; TRBD1 is a possible D gene (5 bases). The CDR3 contains 14 residues. The CDR3 is CASSPQVGANVLAF. CDR3 nucleotide sequence: TGTGCCAGCAGCCCCCAGGTTGGGGCCAACGTCCTGGCTTTC.

This clonotype was counted ten times or more. The J gene is TRBJ1-1, the V gene TRBV30, with D tentatively TRBD1 (5 bases). Trimming left V 5 bases short and J 4 bases short, with 17 bases between. Germline lookup yields CDR1 GTSNPN and CDR2 SVGIG (reference sequence). This CDR3 has 14 amino acids. CDR3 loop: CAWETTQRGTEAFF. The CDR3 DNA is TGTGCCTGGGAAACGACGCAGAGGGGCACTGAAGCTTTCTTT.

This sequence joins TRBV27 and TRBJ2-5; 10 bases line up with TRBD1. J lost 12 bases, V lost 6 bases, and 10 bases had no gene match. The germline CDR1 and CDR2 sequences are MNHEY and SMNVEV (reference sequence). The CDR3 spans 13 residues. CDR3 residues: CASRAEMGQGKYF. CDR3 bases: TGTGCCAGCAGGGCTGAGATGGGACAGGGGAAGTACTTC.

This clonotype was seen repeatedly, ten times or more. J is TRBJ2-3 and V is TRBV27; 12 bases align to TRBD2. The CDR3 loop spans 16 amino acids. J was trimmed by 10 bases and V by 3 bases; bases with no gene match: 11. The V gene's germline CDR1 is MNHEY and CDR2 SMNVEV (reference sequence). The CDR3 coding sequence is TGTGCCAGCAGTTTCAGGCTAGCGGGAGGGCCGGGAGCGCAGTATTTT. It yields the protein CASSFRLAGGPGAQYF.

The chain is built from TRBV20-1 and TRBJ2-5; D might be TRBD2 (6 bases). CDR1 is DFQATT and CDR2 is SNEGSKA in the germline V gene (reference sequence). V was cut by 6 bases and J by 3 bases, with 14 bases left in between. The CDR3 is 13 residues long. The CDR3 spells CSARGTTKETQYF. The CDR3 DNA follows: TGCAGTGCCCGCGGGACCACCAAAGAGACCCAGTACTTC.

This clonotype has at least ten counts. The V call is TRBV7-3, the J call TRBJ2-5; D is ambiguous. Germline V gene sequence: CDR1 SGHTA, CDR2 FQGTGA. The V end lost 1 base, the J end lost 4 bases, and 7 bases lay between the germline ends. This CDR3 has 13 residues. The CDR3 DNA reads TGTGCCAGCAGCTTAAGTTTTGCAGAGACCCAGTACTTC. Translation: CASSLSFAETQYF. The whole variable domain, remainder taken from reference TRBV7-3 and TRBJ2-5, is GAGVSQTPSNKVTEKGKYVELRCDPISGHTALYWYRQSLGQGPEFLIYFQGTGAADDSGLPNDRFFAVRPEGSVSTLKIQRTERGDSAVYLCASSLSFAETQYFGPGTRLLVL.